This entry describes one TCR beta chain. Its antigen is still unknown. Carried by the TCR beta cDNA libraries were unique molecular identifiers. TCRdb re-analysed the PCR reads in MiXCR, keeping a single row per CDR3 protein. The table has roughly 650,000 distinct CDR3 sequences, approximately 60% seen once. The data derive from a study of post-analysis software for immune sequencing data. Study results and limitations: A few TRBV segments, TRBV5-6, TRBV5-1 and TRBV20-1 among them, were found more frequent in patients than controls.

V lost 5 bases to trimming and J lost 5 bases; unmatched junction nucleotides: 8. The CDR3 is 14 residues long. V usage is TRBV12-3 or TRBV12-4 and J usage is TRBJ2-5; TRBD2 matches 7 bases. Sample: blood. The receptor was derived from a girl between 2 and 10 years old with multiple sclerosis. Written as DNA, the CDR3 is TGTGCCAGCAGTCCCGCGGGGGACGGGGAGACCCAGTACTTC. Its translation is CASSPAGDGETQYF.